The T cell receptor (beta chain) described here comes from a study of T-cell reconstitution after alpha-beta-depleted transplantation in children. The CDR3 length is 14 residues. The V and J ends lost 1 base and 3 bases respectively, with 9 bases between them. The germline V gene has CDR1 LGHDT and CDR2 YNNKEL (reference sequence). This clonotype occurred many times. A TCRbeta library incorporating unique molecular identifiers was prepared. TCRdb passed the PCR reads through MiXCR, listing each CDR3 protein once. This sample has fewer than 350,000 distinct CDR3 sequences, with under 14% found just once.

This receptor was obtained from a male patient aged 2-10 years who had a stem cell transplant for chronic granulomatous disease, so the T cells may come from the graft donor. The chain recombines TRBV3-1 with TRBJ1-2; D is uncertain. The starting material was peripheral blood, obtained 180 days after TCRalphabeta/CD19-depleted stem cell transplant. The chain's CDR3 is CASSQGTGYYGYTF. CDR3 bases: TGTGCCAGCAGCCAAGGGACCGGCTACTATGGCTACACCTTC.